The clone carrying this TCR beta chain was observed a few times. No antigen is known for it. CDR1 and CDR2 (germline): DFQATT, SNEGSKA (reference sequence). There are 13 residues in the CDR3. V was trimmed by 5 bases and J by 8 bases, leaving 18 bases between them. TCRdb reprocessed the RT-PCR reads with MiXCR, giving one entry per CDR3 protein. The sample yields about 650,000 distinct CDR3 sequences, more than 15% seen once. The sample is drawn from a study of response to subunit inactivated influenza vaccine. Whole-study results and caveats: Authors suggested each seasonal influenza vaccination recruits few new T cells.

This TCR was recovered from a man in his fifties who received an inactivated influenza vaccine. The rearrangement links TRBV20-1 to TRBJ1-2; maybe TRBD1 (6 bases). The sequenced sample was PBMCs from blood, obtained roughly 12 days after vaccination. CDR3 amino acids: CSAPRRSGGGYTF. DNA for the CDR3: TGCAGTGCTCCCCGGAGGTCCGGGGGCGGCTACACCTTC.